These 23 T cell receptor beta chains were all obtained from the same sample, sequenced in a study of T cells in Graves' hyperthyroidism and ophthalmopathy. Amplified regions were TCR beta CDR3 sequences from RNA transcripts. First-round RT-PCR with HTBI primers amplified the TCR CDR3 region. One entry per CDR3 protein results from TCRdb running MiXCR on the multiplex PCR reads. The data show approximately 250,000 distinct CDR3 sequences, almost 25% seen once. Sequenced sample: blood. These receptors all come from a woman aged 40 to 50 with Graves' ophthalmopathy.

This clonotype was found many times. DNA of the CDR3: TGTGCCAGCACCCCGGAGAGGGACGAAGAGACCCAGTACTTC. Its translation: CASTPERDEETQYF. The gene calls are TRBV28 and TRBJ2-5, with D possibly called TRBD1 or TRBD2 (5 bases each). V lost 7 bases to trimming and J lost 3 bases, with 15 bases between them. The germline V gene encodes CDR1 MDHEN and CDR2 SYDVKM. CDR3 size: 14 residues.

In its sample, this clonotype was seen many times. V and J are TRBV30 and TRBJ2-2; TRBD2 is a possible D gene (6 bases). V gave up 2 bases and J gave up 10 bases, with 17 bases separating them. The CDR3 totals 14 residues. Germline CDR1 and CDR2: GTSNPN and SVGIG (reference sequence). The CDR3 loop is CAWSSERAPVELFF. The CDR3 nucleotides read TGTGCCTGGAGTTCAGAGCGGGCACCGGTGGAGCTGTTTTTT.

The sample holds many counts of this clonotype. The rearrangement uses TRBV27 and TRBJ1-1, with TRBD1 as a possible D gene (5 bases). The CDR3 runs to 14 residues. Germline CDR1 is MNHEY and CDR2 is SMNVEV (reference sequence). The germline V and J ends were trimmed by 3 bases and 6 bases, with 14 bases remaining between them. The CDR3 region has the DNA TGTGCCAGCAGTTTCTCGACAGTTAAAGCTGAAGCTTTCTTT. Amino acids: CASSFSTVKAEAFF.

This clonotype was detected ten times or more. The chain recombines TRBV28 with TRBJ1-2; the D is unclear. Germline CDR1 is MDHEN and CDR2 is SYDVKM. The CDR3 sequence is 12 residues long. V was pared by 6 bases and J by 5 bases, with 10 bases between. The CDR3 DNA is TGTGCCAGCAGACCTGGTGGGTATGGCTACACCTTC. It encodes CASRPGGYGYTF.

This clonotype was observed many times. The rearrangement uses TRBV20-1 and TRBJ2-7, with TRBD2 identical over 10 bases. Trimming cost V 1 base and J 3 bases; bases outside gene matches: 6. The CDR3 has 15 residues. Per the germline V gene, CDR1 is DFQATT and CDR2 is SNEGSKA (reference sequence). CDR3 sequence reads: CSARVVLAGYYEQYF. The CDR3 coding sequence is TGCAGTGCTAGAGTAGTACTAGCGGGATACTACGAGCAGTACTTC.

The J gene is TRBJ2-7, the V gene TRBV27, with 7 bases that match TRBD1. The germline V gene encodes CDR1 MNHEY and CDR2 SMNVEV (reference sequence). CDR3 length: 15 residues. The junction had 6 bases not matched to a gene; V was cut back by 0 bases and J by 4 bases. The CDR3 sequence: CASSLSPNRGYEQYF. CDR3 nucleotides: TGTGCCAGCAGTTTATCTCCTAACAGGGGTTACGAGCAGTACTTC.

This chain uses TRBV6-2 or TRBV6-3 with TRBJ1-2, with D tentatively TRBD1 (5 bases). This CDR3 comprises 14 residues. Germline V gene sequence: CDR1 MNHEY, CDR2 SVGEGT. The V and J ends lost 7 bases and 4 bases respectively, with 16 bases between them. CDR3 amino acids: CASTPRRGSYGYTF. Written as DNA, the CDR3 is TGTGCCAGCACCCCACGGCGGGGCAGCTATGGCTACACCTTC.

The J gene is TRBJ2-7, the V gene TRBV2, with TRBD2 as a possible D gene (6 bases). V lost 8 bases and J lost 3, with 14 bases in between. The CDR3 sequence is 13 residues long. Germline V gene lookup returns CDR1 SNHLY and CDR2 FYNNEI. CDR3 sequence reads: CASLSRLDYEQYF. The CDR3 DNA is TGTGCCAGCTTGTCCCGACTAGACTACGAGCAGTACTTC.

This clonotype was seen repeatedly, ten times or more. CDR3 in DNA: TGCGCCAGCAGCCAAGGTCCGGGACTCCGCGCCTACGAGCAGTACTTC. Translation gives CASSQGPGLRAYEQYF. This chain links TRBV4-1 with TRBJ2-7, with D perhaps matching TRBD2 (6 bases). The CDR3 is made up of 16 amino acids. In germline, CDR1 is MGHRA, CDR2 YSYEKL. Trimming stripped 1 base from V and 2 bases from J, with 15 bases between.

This clonotype was counted at least ten times. The V gene is TRBV20-1, the J gene TRBJ2-7, with 11 bases that match TRBD2. The CDR3 has 14 residues. Germline V CDR1 and CDR2: DFQATT, SNEGSKA (reference sequence). The V segment lost 5 bases and the J segment 0 bases; nucleotides outside the gene matches: 3. DNA for the CDR3: TGCAGTGCTGTGACTAGCGGGGCCTCCTACGAGCAGTACTTC. This translates into CSAVTSGASYEQYF.

The V gene is TRBV3-1, the J gene TRBJ2-5; D tentatively reads TRBD1 or TRBD2 (5 bases each). Germline values: CDR1 LGHDT, CDR2 YNNKEL (reference sequence). The CDR3 sequence is 15 residues long. V gave up 1 base and J gave up 3 bases, with 12 bases separating them. In DNA, the CDR3 is TGTGCCAGCAGCCAAGGCCGACGGGACGAAGAGACCCAGTACTTC. This gives the protein CASSQGRRDEETQYF.

This clonotype appeared many times. The chain recombines TRBV10-3 with TRBJ2-7; D call uncertain. Trimming left V 0 bases short and J 2 bases short, with 2 bases between. Germline assignment: CDR1 ENHRY and CDR2 SYGVKD. This CDR3 spans 12 amino acids. CDR3: CAISESAYEQYF. The CDR3 DNA sequence: TGTGCCATCAGTGAGTCAGCCTACGAGCAGTACTTC.

This clonotype was recorded at least ten times. The V call is TRBV6-1, the J call TRBJ2-7, with TRBD1 matching over 8 bases. The CDR3 length is 14 residues. Germline values: CDR1 MNHNS, CDR2 SASEGT. The J segment lost 6 bases and the V segment lost 6 bases, leaving 10 bases of the junction unmatched. CDR3 in DNA: TGTGCCAGCAGACCCGGACAGGGTGAGTCCGAGCAGTACTTC. Translated: CASRPGQGESEQYF.

This clonotype was counted at least ten times. The rearrangement uses TRBV6-1 and TRBJ1-2, with D unclear. V was cut by 7 bases and J by 4 bases, with 13 bases left in between. Germline loops: CDR1 MNHNS, CDR2 SASEGT. The CDR3 runs 13 residues. This chain's CDR3 is CASNGQDGYGYTF. For the CDR3, the DNA is TGTGCCAGCAATGGGCAGGACGGCTATGGCTACACCTTC.

A note on this clonotype: A much larger clonotype is one base distant, so this may be a read error. This CDR3 is missing its conserved last phenylalanine or tryptophan, likely due to a read error. V gene TRBV7-9 combines with J gene TRBJ1-5, with D perhaps matching TRBD1 (6 bases). The germline V gene has CDR1 SEHNR and CDR2 FQNEAQ (reference sequence). The CDR3 length is 15 residues. V was pared by 5 bases and J by 2 bases, with 13 bases between. CDR3 nucleotide sequence: TGTGCCAGCAGCAAAGGGGCAGGGGGCAATCAGCCCCAGCATATT. Its protein is CASSKGAGGNQPQHI.

This clonotype has a count of ten or more. The chain is built from TRBV20-1 and TRBJ2-5, with 8 bases aligning to TRBD2. Germline assignment: CDR1 DFQATT and CDR2 SNEGSKA (reference sequence). V was pared by 0 bases and J by 7 bases, with 10 bases of the junction left unmatched. The CDR3 has 15 amino acids. The CDR3 nucleotides read TGCAGTGCTAGAGATCCAGCGGGGGCCCAATGGACCCAGTACTTC. Residues: CSARDPAGAQWTQYF.

V gene TRBV27 combines with J gene TRBJ1-2; 10 bases agree with TRBD1. From germline, CDR1 is MNHEY and CDR2 SMNVEV (reference sequence). Germline trimming cut 5 bases from V and 6 bases from J; bases unmatched to any gene: 9. This CDR3 is 15 amino acids long. The CDR3 DNA sequence: TGTGCCAGCAGTCCCCGGACAGGGGGTATCAATGGCTACACCTTC. Amino acids: CASSPRTGGINGYTF.

The CDR3 sequence is CASSAQGGGEQYF. The DNA for the CDR3 is TGTGCCAGCAGTGCACAGGGAGGCGGCGAGCAGTACTTC. The genes are TRBV28 and TRBJ2-7, with D perhaps assigned TRBD1 or TRBD2 (6 bases each). This CDR3 has 13 residues. The ends were cut back, 5 bases at V and 6 bases at J, with 14 bases in the middle. Germline assignment: CDR1 MDHEN and CDR2 SYDVKM.

The chain is built from TRBV6-1 and TRBJ2-7; TRBD2 matches at 10 bases. The CDR3 spans 15 residues. J gave up 4 bases and V 3 bases, and 6 bases lay outside the gene matches. The germline V gene has CDR1 MNHNS and CDR2 SASEGT. CDR3 nucleotide sequence: TGTGCCAGCAGTGAGCGGACTAGCGGTCAGTACGAGCAGTACTTC. It codes for CASSERTSGQYEQYF.

This clonotype has a count of ten or more. The chain uses TRBV19 and TRBJ2-7; D possibly corresponds to TRBD1 (5 bases). Trimming cost V 4 bases and J 3 bases, with 10 bases left between them. This CDR3 contains 13 residues. CDR1 and CDR2 (germline): LNHDA, SQIVND (reference sequence). Written as DNA, the CDR3 is TGTGCCAGTAGTACCGACAGATACTACGAGCAGTACTTC. It yields the protein CASSTDRYYEQYF.

The chain employs TRBV12-3 or TRBV12-4 and TRBJ2-5; TRBD2 agrees at 7 bases. V lost 1 base and J lost 5; bases outside the gene matches: 13. This CDR3 has 17 amino acids. CDR3 sequence (DNA): TGTGCCAGCAGTTTAGGAGGGCGGGGGAATCTGTTCGAGACCCAGTACTTC. Translation gives CASSLGGRGNLFETQYF.

The chain couples TRBV11-2 to TRBJ1-5; D may be TRBD1 (6 bases). V dropped 0 bases and J dropped 6 bases, with 18 bases sitting between them. Per germline, CDR1 SGHAT and CDR2 FQNNGV. CDR3 length: 17 amino acids. The CDR3 sequence: CASSLDRESGAAQPQHF. The CDR3 DNA reads TGTGCCAGCAGCTTAGATCGCGAGTCAGGGGCCGCTCAGCCCCAGCATTTT.

This clonotype appeared a single time. The chain combines TRBV2 with TRBJ1-1; possible D gene TRBD1, 6 bases. V shed 4 bases and J shed 6 bases, with 9 bases lying between them. Germline CDR1 SNHLY, CDR2 FYNNEI. The CDR3 consists of 12 residues. CDR3 DNA sequence: TGTGCCAGCAGTGGGGGGGCAGCTGAAGCTTTCTTT. Translated, it gives CASSGGAAEAFF. The entire variable domain, with the rest obtained from reference TRBV2 and TRBJ1-1, is as follows: EPEVTQTPSHQVTQMGQEVILRCVPISNHLYFYWYRQILGQKVEFLVSFYNNEISEKSEIFDDQFSVERPDGSNFTLKIRSTKLEDSAMYFCASSGGAAEAFFGQGTRLTVV.